The following is a T cell receptor beta chain sequence with its context. The antigen it binds to is not known. Base quality data are lacking; no much larger clone is found one base away. For sequencing of the TCRbeta CDR3 region, genomic DNA was extracted from the sorted cells. The immunoSEQ Assay was used to sequence the TCRbeta CDR3 regions. TCRdb mirrors the immuneACCESS table, restricted to in-frame sequences. Some clones are absent from its copies; in checked studies, under half trace to an unresolved V gene, and the reason for the others is unknown. The table for this sample lists over 80,000 clones; around 87% of them were counted only once. About 4% of the sample rests with the top ten. This entry belongs to a study of OX40 agonist ivuxolimab in advanced cancers. Concerning the study at large: Ivuxolimab was an agonistic, fully human IgG2 monoclonal antibody directed against OX40 (CD134), a costimulatory receptor. Prior anti-PD-1, anti-PD-L1 or anti-CTLA-4 therapy was permitted, and checkpoint inhibitors had been received by about 37% of dose-escalation patients. The monotherapy dose-escalation portion (N of about 50 patients) of the phase I ivuxolimab trial is reported in the paper. Of the roughly 54 patients in dose escalation, some 19 had hepatocellular carcinoma, about 15 had melanoma, 9 had renal cell carcinoma and 9 had head and neck cancer. Partial responses were achieved by three dose-escalation patients, of whom one had hepatocellular carcinoma and two had cutaneous melanoma. In the dose-escalation cohort, around four fifths of patients were male, and the mean age was approximately 60 years with a range of 23 to 79. Peripheral TCRbeta sequencing aimed to test whether ivuxolimab altered TCR sequence diversity and caused clonal T-cell expansion. Intravenous ivuxolimab was administered to patients every 2 weeks at six dose levels: 0.01, 0.1, 0.3, 1.5, 3 and 10 mg/kg. Overall results and qualifications from the work: Partial responders in the 0.1-3.0 mg/kg groups had among the lowest normalized peripheral clonal expansion, especially among CD8+ T cells. On average, CD8+ T cells showed more expanded clones than CD4+ T cells after ivuxolimab. The antigen specificity of the clonally expanded peripheral T cells was not determined. At doses of 0.1 to 3.0 mg/kg, clonal expansion of both CD4+ and CD8+ T cells in blood was seen between baseline and week 6. Low levels of normalized T-cell clonal expansion were also seen in some patients who did not respond.

The trial excluded patients who had a history of autoimmune disease or were on systemic immunosuppression. Peripheral blood for TCR sequencing was collected from all dose cohorts at baseline, on cycle 4 day 1, and on cycle 7 day 1. The samples were drawn from a first-in-human, open-label, multicenter phase I dose-escalation trial of ivuxolimab. The trial enrolled adults with locally advanced or metastatic head and neck squamous cell, hepatocellular, melanoma or renal cell carcinoma. Before TCR sequencing, CD4+ and CD8+ T cells were separately sorted from peripheral blood. The TCR was taken from an adult with an advanced solid tumor such as melanoma, head and neck, liver or kidney cancer. This material consisted of CD4+ or CD8+ T cells sorted from blood, taken in a trial of the OX40 agonist ivuxolimab.

The CDR3 protein sequence reads: CASSLGGGTTNEKLFF. The DNA sequence is as follows: TGTGCCAGCAGCTTGGGTGGGGGAACAACTAATGAAAAACTGTTTTTT. The rearrangement combines TRBV5-4 with TRBJ1-4; the D region possibly corresponds to TRBD1 (5 bases align). The CDR3 covers 16 residues, taking in both the cysteine and the phenylalanine. Only the CDR3 part of the read is kept: 48 bases, read in frame from the first base. The CDR1 and CDR2 encoded by the germline V gene (reference sequence) are SGHNT and YYREEE. V is clipped by 0 bases and J by 0 bases, and the sequence between their germline boundaries is 9 bases long.